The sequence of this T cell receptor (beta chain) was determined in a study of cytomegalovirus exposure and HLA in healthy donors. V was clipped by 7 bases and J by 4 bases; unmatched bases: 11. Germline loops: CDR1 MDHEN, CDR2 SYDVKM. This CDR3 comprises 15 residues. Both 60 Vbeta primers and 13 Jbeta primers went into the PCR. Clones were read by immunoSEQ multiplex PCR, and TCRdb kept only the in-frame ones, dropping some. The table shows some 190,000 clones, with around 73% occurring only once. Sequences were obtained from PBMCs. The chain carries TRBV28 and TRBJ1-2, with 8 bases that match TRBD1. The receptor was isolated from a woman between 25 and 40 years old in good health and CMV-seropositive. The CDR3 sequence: CASTALDRGPYGYTF. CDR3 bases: TGTGCCAGCACCGCTCTCGACAGGGGCCCCTATGGCTACACCTTC.